The rows below give T cell receptor beta chains drawn from one sample of a study of cytomegalovirus exposure and HLA in healthy donors. Libraries were prepared by immunoSEQ multiplex PCR; TCRdb keeps only in-frame clonotypes and omits some of them. This sample contains nearly 200,000 clones. Sequencing was carried out using PBMCs. These receptors all come from a boy aged 5-17 years in good health and CMV-seronegative. Each CDR3 is given with its conserved first and last residue. A D gene is named only where the DNA matches it firmly.

J | V | D | length | CDR3 | DNA
TRBJ1-2 | TRBV7-9 | NA | 15 | CASSQMDSAPYGYTF | TGTGCCAGCAGCCAGATGGACAGTGCCCCCTATGGCTACACCTTC
TRBJ2-5 | TRBV5-4 | TRBD2 | 15 | CASSPLTSHQETQYF | TGTGCCAGCAGCCCCTTGACTAGCCACCAAGAGACCCAGTACTTC
TRBJ1-2 | TRBV9 | NA | 12 | CASSVAFGGYTF | TGTGCCAGCAGCGTAGCATTCGGTGGCTACACCTTC
TRBJ2-2 | TRBV5-4 | NA | 14 | CASSLGHPPGELFF | TGTGCCAGCAGCTTAGGACATCCACCCGGGGAGCTGTTTTTT
TRBJ1-6 | TRBV9 | NA | 16 | CASSVGDSRGYSPLHF | TGTGCCAGCAGCGTAGGGGACTCGCGGGGGTATTCACCCCTCCACTTT
TRBJ2-1 | TRBV27 | TRBD2 | 17 | CASSAEAAGGLYNEQFF | TGTGCCAGCAGTGCCGAGGCCGCGGGGGGGCTCTACAATGAGCAGTTCTTC
TRBJ1-3 | TRBV18 | NA | 14 | CASSPSGVRNTIYF | TGTGCCAGCTCACCATCAGGGGTTAGAAACACCATATATTTT
TRBJ2-3 | TRBV10-3 | TRBD2 | 16 | CAISASSGGATDTQYF | TGTGCCATCAGTGCTTCTAGCGGGGGGGCCACAGATACGCAGTATTTT
TRBJ2-1 | TRBV5-1 | TRBD2 | 15 | CASSGEGSSYNEQFF | TGCGCCAGCAGCGGGGAGGGGAGCTCCTACAATGAGCAGTTCTTC
TRBJ1-1 | TRBV30 | TRBD1 | 17 | CAWSKTGTVLMNTEAFF | TGTGCCTGGAGTAAAACCGGGACAGTCCTCATGAACACTGAAGCTTTCTTT
TRBJ2-7 | TRBV19 | NA | 14 | CASSIAAGSYEQYF | TGTGCCAGTAGTATAGCGGCAGGCTCCTACGAGCAGTACTTC
TRBJ1-5 | TRBV6-1 | TRBD1 | 14 | CASSEGQGYQPQHF | TGTGCCAGCAGTGAAGGACAGGGATATCAGCCCCAGCATTTT
TRBJ1-1 | TRBV4-1 | NA | 15 | CASSYTENRASEAFF | TGCGCCAGCAGCTACACTGAAAACAGGGCTTCTGAAGCTTTCTTT
TRBJ1-1 | TRBV6-1 | TRBD1 | 15 | CASSEPGGALPEAFF | TGTGCCAGCAGTGAACCAGGGGGCGCGCTCCCTGAAGCTTTCTTT
TRBJ2-2 | TRBV4-2 | NA | 13 | CASSQGAAGELFF | TGTGCCAGCAGCCAAGGGGCCGCCGGGGAGCTGTTTTTT
TRBJ2-3 | TRBV6-5 | NA | 14 | CASSYSRGADTQYF | TGTGCCAGCAGTTACTCTCGGGGTGCAGATACGCAGTATTTT
TRBJ2-7 | TRBV5-3 | TRBD2 | 14 | CAAIGAGGVYEQYF | TGTGCCGCCATAGGGGCGGGGGGCGTCTACGAGCAGTACTTC
TRBJ2-5 | TRBV27 | NA | 11 | CASTSRGTQYF | TGTGCCAGCACTTCTCGGGGGACCCAGTACTTC
TRBJ2-3 | TRBV7-9 | NA | 15 | CASSFLMPGTDTQYF | TGTGCCAGCAGCTTCCTTATGCCGGGCACAGATACGCAGTATTTT
TRBJ2-7 | TRBV6-1 | TRBD2 | 14 | CASLTASGVAEQYF | TGTGCCAGCTTAACAGCTAGCGGGGTTGCCGAGCAGTACTTC
TRBJ2-2 | TRBV7-3 | TRBD2 | 15 | CASSEAGGLNGELFF | TGTGCCAGCAGCGAAGCGGGGGGGCTGAACGGGGAGCTGTTTTTT
TRBJ2-7 | TRBV13 | NA | 13 | CASSFRQIYEQYF | TGTGCCAGCAGCTTCCGACAGATCTACGAGCAGTACTTC
TRBJ2-7 | TRBV16 | NA | 13 | CASSQQKNYEQYF | TGTGCCAGCAGCCAACAGAAGAACTACGAGCAGTACTTC
TRBJ2-7 | TRBV6-5 | NA | 13 | CASSQQSSYEQYF | TGTGCCAGCAGTCAACAGAGCTCCTACGAGCAGTACTTC
TRBJ1-1 | TRBV11-3 | NA | 13 | CASSLDPYTEAFF | TGTGCCAGCAGCTTAGATCCGTACACTGAAGCTTTCTTT
TRBJ1-1 | TRBV2 | TRBD1 | 14 | CASSEQGARGEAFF | TGTGCCAGCAGTGAACAGGGGGCGAGAGGTGAAGCTTTCTTT
TRBJ2-1 | TRBV7-2 | NA | 13 | CASSFARRNEQFF | TGTGCCAGCAGCTTTGCAAGGCGGAATGAGCAGTTCTTC
TRBJ1-2 | TRBV28 | TRBD1 | 17 | CASSLRDYRGRNYGYTF | TGTGCCAGCAGTTTGAGAGACTACAGGGGACGGAACTATGGCTACACCTTC
TRBJ2-2 | TRBV19 | NA | 14 | CASSIKGDTGELFF | TGTGCCAGTAGTATAAAAGGGGACACAGGGGAGCTGTTTTTT
TRBJ2-7 | TRBV5-4 | NA | 15 | CASSLDTTGSYEQYF | TGTGCCAGCAGCTTAGACACCACAGGGTCCTACGAGCAGTACTTC
TRBJ2-2 | TRBV4-1 | NA | 17 | CASSQVRARSNTGELFF | TGCGCCAGCAGCCAAGTCAGGGCCCGATCGAACACCGGGGAGCTGTTTTTT
TRBJ1-2 | TRBV5-1 | NA | 14 | CASSLEHHLRGYTF | TGCGCCAGCAGCTTGGAACATCACCTTCGTGGCTACACCTTC
TRBJ1-1 | TRBV5-6 | NA | 15 | CASSLDQTANTEAFF | TGTGCCAGCAGCTTGGATCAGACAGCGAACACTGAAGCTTTCTTT
TRBJ2-7 | TRBV27 | NA | 14 | CASSLGGQSYEQYF | TGTGCCAGCAGTTTAGGAGGACAGTCCTACGAGCAGTACTTC
TRBJ1-6 | TRBV14 | NA | 15 | CASSQRGPVASPLHF | TGTGCCAGCAGCCAGCGGGGCCCCGTCGCTTCACCCCTCCACTTT
TRBJ2-2 | TRBV11-2 | NA | 15 | CASSLTGGVTGELFF | TGTGCCAGCAGCTTGACTGGGGGCGTAACCGGGGAGCTGTTTTTT
TRBJ2-7 | TRBV21-1 | NA | 16 | CASSDPTRGPPGEQYF | TGTGCCAGCAGCGACCCCACCAGGGGGCCCCCCGGCGAGCAGTACTTC
TRBJ2-3 | TRBV7-2 | TRBD2 | 17 | CASSLAGTSGGTDTQYF | TGTGCCAGCAGCTTAGCGGGGACTAGCGGGGGCACAGATACGCAGTATTTT
TRBJ1-1 | TRBV5-1 | TRBD1 | 14 | CASSSGQTNTEAFF | TGCGCCAGCAGCTCGGGACAGACGAACACTGAAGCTTTCTTT
TRBJ2-1 | TRBV19 | NA | 14 | CASSRTSSYNEQFF | TGTGCCAGTAGTAGGACAAGCTCCTACAATGAGCAGTTCTTC
TRBJ2-3 | TRBV4-1 | TRBD1 | 17 | CASSQDGPGGAVDTQYF | TGCGCCAGCAGCCAAGACGGGCCAGGGGGCGCGGTCGATACGCAGTATTTT
TRBJ1-6 | TRBV7-9 | NA | 16 | CASSSTGSPYNSPLHF | TGTGCCAGCAGCTCTACTGGTAGCCCGTATAATTCACCCCTCCACTTT
TRBJ2-7 | TRBV11-2 | NA | 12 | CASSFTGFEQYF | TGTGCCAGCAGCTTTACAGGTTTCGAGCAGTACTTC
TRBJ1-6 | TRBV28 | TRBD1 | 18 | CASSSTGRMGSYNSPLHF | TGTGCCAGCAGTTCGACAGGGAGAATGGGCTCCTATAATTCACCCCTCCACTTT
TRBJ2-1 | TRBV6-1 | NA | 15 | CASSEDGASYNEQFF | TGTGCCAGCAGTGAAGATGGGGCAAGCTACAATGAGCAGTTCTTC
TRBJ2-7 | TRBV7-2 | NA | 13 | CASSLRSPYEQYF | TGTGCCAGCAGCTTACGGTCGCCCTACGAGCAGTACTTC
TRBJ1-5 | TRBV7-2 | TRBD1 | 14 | CASSQGTGYQPQHF | TGTGCCAGCTCCCAAGGGACAGGATATCAGCCCCAGCATTTT
TRBJ2-7 | TRBV2 | NA | 17 | CATTPRDRTGSSYEQYF | TGTGCCACAACGCCGAGAGACAGGACGGGCAGCTCCTACGAGCAGTACTTC
TRBJ2-3 | TRBV5-5 | NA | 16 | CASSLGVATSTDTQYF | TGTGCCAGCAGCTTGGGAGTAGCGACGAGCACAGATACGCAGTATTTT
TRBJ1-1 | TRBV5-1 | TRBD1 | 17 | CASSLDPGQGVSTEAFF | TGCGCCAGCAGCTTGGACCCGGGACAGGGAGTATCCACTGAAGCTTTCTTT
TRBJ1-4 | TRBV7-8 | NA | 14 | CASSPAGLGEKLFF | TGTGCCAGCAGCCCGGCGGGGTTGGGGGAAAAACTGTTTTTT
TRBJ2-7 | TRBV29-1 | TRBD2 | 15 | CSVAGLAGSSYEQYF | TGCAGCGTTGCCGGACTAGCGGGGAGCTCCTACGAGCAGTACTTC
TRBJ1-5 | TRBV7-9 | TRBD1 | 18 | CASSLSRAGDRGDQPQHF | TGTGCCAGCAGCTTATCCCGCGCCGGGGACAGGGGAGATCAGCCCCAGCATTTT